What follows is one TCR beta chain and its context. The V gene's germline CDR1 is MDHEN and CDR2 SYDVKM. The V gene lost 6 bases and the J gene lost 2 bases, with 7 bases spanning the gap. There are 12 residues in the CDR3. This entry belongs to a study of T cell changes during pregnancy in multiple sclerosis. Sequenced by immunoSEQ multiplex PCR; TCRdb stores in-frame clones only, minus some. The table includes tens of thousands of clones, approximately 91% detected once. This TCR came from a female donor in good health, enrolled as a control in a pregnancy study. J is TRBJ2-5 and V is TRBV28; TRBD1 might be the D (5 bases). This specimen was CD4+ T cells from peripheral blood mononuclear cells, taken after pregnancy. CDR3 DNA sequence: TGTGCCAGCAGGGACACTCAAGAGACCCAGTACTTC. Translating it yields CASRDTQETQYF.